This entry lists 3 T cell receptor beta chains sequenced from one sample in a study of cytomegalovirus exposure and HLA in healthy donors. The primer mix had 60 Vbeta and 13 Jbeta primers. Assay: immunoSEQ multiplex PCR; the TCRdb copy retains only in-frame clones and omits some. The sample yields 130,000 or so clones, around 8.5% seen once. The sample consisted of PBMCs. The receptors stem from a man aged 35 to 55 in good health and CMV-seronegative.

This clone was counted many times. This chain connects TRBV5-1 to TRBJ1-2; TRBD1 agrees at 7 bases. V was pared by 4 bases and J by 2 bases, with 5 bases of the junction left unmatched. Germline-derived CDR1 and CDR2 are SGHRS and YFSETQ. CDR3 length equals 14 residues. The CDR3 region has the DNA TGCGCCAGCAGCCCGAGGGACAGAAACTATGGCTACACCTTC. Amino acids: CASSPRDRNYGYTF.

This clone was observed a few times. This chain uses TRBV9 with TRBJ2-1; D might be TRBD1 (6 bases). This CDR3 spans 13 amino acids. With 1 base removed from V and 8 bases from J, the gap between germline ends came to 10 bases. In germline, CDR1 is SGDLS, CDR2 YYNGEE. CDR3 amino acids: CASSVQGWDEQFF. DNA for the CDR3: TGTGCCAGCAGCGTACAGGGGTGGGATGAGCAGTTCTTC. The variable domain in full, with the rest retrieved from reference TRBV9 and TRBJ2-1, is DSGVTQTPKHLITATGQRVTLRCSPRSGDLSVYWYQQSLDQGLQFLIQYYNGEERAKGNILERFSAQQFPDLHSELNLSSLELGDSALYFCASSVQGWDEQFFGPGTRLTVL.

This clone was picked up a small number of times. The chain uses TRBV19 and TRBJ1-2; D not certain. Trimming shortened V by 5 bases and J by 4 bases, and 14 bases separated the two germline ends. CDR3 size: 14 residues. CDR1 and CDR2 (germline): LNHDA, SQIVND (reference sequence). CDR3 coding DNA: TGTGCCAGTAGTGCCCGGTGGCAGGCCTATGGCTACACCTTC. It specifies CASSARWQAYGYTF.